This is a list of T cell receptor beta chains from one sample in a study of early stage breast cancer tumors. Using immunoSEQ multiplex PCR, the repertoire was profiled, and TCRdb retains in-frame clones only, with some absent. Of 60,000 to 80,000 clones listed, 65% to 85% are singletons. The sample was blood. The origin of the receptors is a person aged 55 to 69 with breast cancer. CDR3s include the opening cysteine and the closing phenylalanine or tryptophan. The D gene is left open where the match is weak. Only some rows state a clone size, as once, few, many or a class for expanded clones.

abundance: -; d_gene: -; j_gene: TRBJ1-1; v_gene: TRBV28; CDR3aa: CASSVGEGAFF
abundance: few; d_gene: -; j_gene: TRBJ1-1; v_gene: TRBV7-9; CDR3aa: CASSLSPRQTEAFF
abundance: -; d_gene: -; j_gene: TRBJ1-1; v_gene: TRBV5-4; CDR3aa: CASSSGPDSITLNTEAFF
abundance: -; d_gene: -; j_gene: TRBJ1-2; v_gene: TRBV21-1; CDR3aa: CASSKVPRYYGYTF
abundance: -; d_gene: TRBD1; j_gene: TRBJ2-7; v_gene: TRBV27; CDR3aa: CASSFVGRGSYEQYF
abundance: -; d_gene: TRBD2; j_gene: TRBJ2-7; v_gene: TRBV15; CDR3aa: CATSRELGRRGTYEQYF
abundance: -; d_gene: -; j_gene: TRBJ2-7; v_gene: TRBV27; CDR3aa: CASQRWGPYEQYF
abundance: -; d_gene: TRBD2; j_gene: TRBJ2-3; v_gene: TRBV7-2; CDR3aa: CASSPLGGGQDTQYF
abundance: -; d_gene: -; j_gene: TRBJ2-4; v_gene: TRBV4-1; CDR3aa: CASSEKVLGGDIQYF
abundance: -; d_gene: TRBD1; j_gene: TRBJ2-7; v_gene: TRBV25-1; CDR3aa: CASRDDRGPYEQYF
abundance: -; d_gene: -; j_gene: TRBJ2-7; v_gene: TRBV28; CDR3aa: CASSLRGYEQYF
abundance: -; d_gene: -; j_gene: TRBJ1-2; v_gene: TRBV2; CDR3aa: CASSEQYGYTF
abundance: -; d_gene: TRBD1; j_gene: TRBJ1-6; v_gene: TRBV30; CDR3aa: CAWRGNTGVSPLHF
abundance: -; d_gene: -; j_gene: TRBJ2-3; v_gene: TRBV28; CDR3aa: CATMTEAGDTQYF
abundance: -; d_gene: TRBD1; j_gene: TRBJ2-5; v_gene: TRBV18; CDR3aa: CASSPLIRQGSAETQYF
abundance: -; d_gene: -; j_gene: TRBJ2-3; v_gene: TRBV4-1; CDR3aa: CASSQDRMTVDTQYF
abundance: -; d_gene: TRBD2; j_gene: TRBJ2-7; v_gene: TRBV7-9; CDR3aa: CASSQTSGSYKYF
abundance: -; d_gene: -; j_gene: TRBJ1-5; v_gene: TRBV7-6; CDR3aa: CASSLQGGEPQHF
abundance: few; d_gene: -; j_gene: TRBJ1-1; v_gene: TRBV25-1; CDR3aa: CASMSEAEAFF
abundance: -; d_gene: TRBD1; j_gene: TRBJ2-5; v_gene: TRBV2; CDR3aa: CASTLRTGQPTQYF
abundance: -; d_gene: -; j_gene: TRBJ2-2; v_gene: TRBV14; CDR3aa: CASSPGSNTGELFF
abundance: once; d_gene: -; j_gene: TRBJ2-3; v_gene: TRBV10-2; CDR3aa: CASEGFPQTDTQYF